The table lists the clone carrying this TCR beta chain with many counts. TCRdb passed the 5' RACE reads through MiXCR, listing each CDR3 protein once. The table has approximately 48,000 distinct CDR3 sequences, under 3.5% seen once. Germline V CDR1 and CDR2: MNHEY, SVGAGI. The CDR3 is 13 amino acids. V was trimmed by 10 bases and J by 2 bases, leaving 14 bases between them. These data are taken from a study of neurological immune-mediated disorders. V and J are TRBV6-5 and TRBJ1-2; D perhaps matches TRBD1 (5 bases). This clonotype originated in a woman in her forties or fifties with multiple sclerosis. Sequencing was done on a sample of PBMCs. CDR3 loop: CATQQVTNYGYTF. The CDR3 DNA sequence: TGTGCCACCCAACAGGTTACCAACTATGGCTACACCTTC.